These 7 T cell receptor beta chains originate from one sample sequenced in a study of tumor and adjacent non-tumor tissue in lung cancer. The template was RNA from unsorted bulk tissue. This non-tumor lung sample came from over 3 cm beyond the tumor edge. Three rounds of nested PCR, following a modified ARM-PCR protocol, produced the TCRbeta library. TCRdb itself ran the multiplex PCR reads through MiXCR, one entry per CDR3 protein. The sample holds about 110,000 distinct CDR3 sequences, under 65% seen once. Sequencing was done on a sample of distant non-tumor lung tissue. Source of these receptors: a man between 60 and 75 years old with non-small cell lung cancer.

The chain couples TRBV5-1 to TRBJ1-1; no clear D gene. Looked up from germline, CDR1 is SGHRS and CDR2 is YFSETQ. The CDR3 has 15 residues. CDR3 loop: CVCSLAVSGNTEAFF. The CDR3 DNA is TGCGTCTGCAGCTTGGCCGTGTCAGGGAACACTGAAGCTTTCTTT.

About this clonotype: Mismatch with germline at one junction end may stem from a read error. The rearrangement links TRBV14 to TRBJ2-7; 8 bases are a match to TRBD1. CDR3 length: 16 residues. Germline values: CDR1 SGHDN, CDR2 FVKESK. CDR3 sequence reads: CASNQALRQGTYEQYF. The CDR3 nucleotides read TGTGCCAGCAACCAAGCCCTGCGACAGGGGACCTACGAGCAGTACTTC.

As for this clonotype: One end of the junction varies from germline; a read error may be responsible. This sequence joins TRBV6-2 or TRBV6-3 and TRBJ2-2; the D gene is possibly TRBD1 (6 bases). This CDR3 has 15 amino acids. Germline-derived CDR1 and CDR2 are MNHEY and SVGEGT. The CDR3 loop reads CASSAGTRDTGELLF. In DNA form, the CDR3 reads TGTGCCAGCAGCGCCGGGACAAGGGACACCGGGGAGCTGCTGTTT.

The chain carries TRBV19 and TRBJ2-5, with 7 nucleotides matching TRBD1. V shed 1 base, J shed 1 base, and the junction held 0 bases outside the gene matches. CDR1 LNHDA and CDR2 SQIVND come from the germline V gene (reference sequence). This CDR3 has 14 amino acids. The CDR3 region is CASSIGTGQETQYF. For the CDR3, the DNA is TGTGCCAGTAGTATAGGGACAGGCCAAGAGACCCAGTACTTC. The full variable domain, its missing parts supplied by reference TRBV19 and TRBJ2-5, is DGGITQSPKYLFRKEGQNVTLSCEQNLNHDAMYWYRQDPGQGLRLIYYSQIVNDFQKGDIAEGYSVSREKKESFPLTVTSAQKNPTAFYLCASSIGTGQETQYFGPGTRLLVL.

This clonotype has at least ten counts. The chain uses TRBV10-3 and TRBJ1-5, with TRBD1 matching over 8 bases. V was pared by 10 bases and J by 2 bases, with 4 bases of the junction left unmatched. Per the germline V gene, CDR1 is ENHRY and CDR2 is SYGVKD. This CDR3 region has 13 residues. The CDR3 protein is CASGQGRNQPQHF. CDR3 DNA: TGTGCCAGTGGACAGGGCCGCAATCAGCCCCAGCATTTT.

As regards this clonotype: The junction shows a germline mismatch at one end, possibly a read error. V gene TRBV6-1 combines with J gene TRBJ2-7, with D possibly being TRBD2 (5 bases). The germline V gene has CDR1 MNHNS and CDR2 SASEGT. The length of the CDR3 is 14 residues. The CDR3: CASGEAPVAGEQYF. CDR3 bases: TGTGCCAGCGGTGAAGCCCCGGTGGCGGGCGAGCAGTATTTC.

Comment on this clonotype: Sequence at one end of the junction differs from germline and may be a read error. DNA for the CDR3: TGCGCCAGAAGCCAAGATCCGGGAAATAGCAATCAGCCCCGGCATTTT. Encoded protein: CARSQDPGNSNQPRHF. The chain has TRBV4-1 and TRBJ1-5; no reliable D call. The CDR3 sequence is 16 residues long. CDR1 MGHRA and CDR2 YSYEKL come from the germline V gene.